The next 2 T cell receptor beta chains were all read from a single sample in a study of shared clonotypes between healthy human individuals. Profiling relied on immunoSEQ multiplex PCR, and the TCRdb table lists in-frame clones only, not all of them. The data contain over a million clones, around 97% of them singletons. The sample comprised naive CD4+ T cells sorted from blood. Subset reported: CD45RA+ positively selected. The receptors shown here come from a man aged 30-40 years in good health.

This chain connects TRBV19 to TRBJ1-5, with D unresolved. Germline loops: CDR1 LNHDA, CDR2 SQIVND (reference sequence). The CDR3 runs to 13 residues. V gave up 0 bases and J gave up 5 bases, with 5 bases separating them. The CDR3 nucleotides are TGTGCCAGTAGTATAGACTGGGATCAGCCCCAGCATTTT. Its protein product is CASSIDWDQPQHF.

V is TRBV15 and J is TRBJ1-5; D unresolved. Germline CDR1 and CDR2: LNHNV and YYDKDF (reference sequence). CDR3 size: 12 residues. V lost 0 bases and J lost 7, with 4 bases in between. The CDR3 loop reads CATSRDKQPQHF. The CDR3 coding sequence is TGTGCCACCAGCAGAGACAAGCAGCCCCAGCATTTT.